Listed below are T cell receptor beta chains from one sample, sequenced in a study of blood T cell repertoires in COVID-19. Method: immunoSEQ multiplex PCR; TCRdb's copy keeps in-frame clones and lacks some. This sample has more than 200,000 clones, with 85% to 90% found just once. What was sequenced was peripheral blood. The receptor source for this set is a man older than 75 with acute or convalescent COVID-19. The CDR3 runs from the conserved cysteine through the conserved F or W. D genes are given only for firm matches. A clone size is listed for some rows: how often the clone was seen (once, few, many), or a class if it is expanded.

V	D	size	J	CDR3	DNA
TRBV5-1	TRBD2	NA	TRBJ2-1	CASSPDPPGLAGAEQFF	TGCGCCAGCAGCCCCGACCCTCCGGGACTAGCGGGAGCTGAGCAGTTCTTC
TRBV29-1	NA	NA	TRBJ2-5	CSVGDWQETQYF	TGCAGCGTTGGGGACTGGCAAGAGACCCAGTACTTC
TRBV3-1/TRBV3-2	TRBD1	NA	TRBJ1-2	CASSKRQGTDAVGYTF	TGTGCCAGCAGCAAAAGACAGGGGACGGACGCGGTTGGCTACACCTTC
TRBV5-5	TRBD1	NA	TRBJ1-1	CASSLAPRDSAEAFF	TGTGCCAGCAGCTTGGCACCTAGGGACAGCGCTGAAGCTTTCTTT
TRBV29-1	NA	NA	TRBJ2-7	CSVVLSYEQYF	TGCAGCGTTGTTCTGTCCTACGAGCAGTACTTC
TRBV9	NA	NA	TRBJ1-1	CASSVDGVGTEAFF	TGTGCCAGCAGCGTAGACGGGGTTGGCACTGAAGCTTTCTTT
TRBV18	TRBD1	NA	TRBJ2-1	CASSVLGQGKYNEQFF	TGTGCCAGCTCGGTTCTCGGACAGGGGAAGTACAATGAGCAGTTCTTC
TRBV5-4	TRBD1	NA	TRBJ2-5	CASSTRDRVDQETQYF	TGTGCCAGCAGCACTCGGGACAGGGTAGACCAAGAGACCCAGTACTTC
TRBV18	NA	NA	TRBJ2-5	CASSPGAETQYF	TGTGCCAGCTCACCAGGTGCGGAGACCCAGTACTTC
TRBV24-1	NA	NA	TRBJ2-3	CATSDSGGPQGDTQYF	TGTGCCACCAGTGATTCAGGTGGTCCTCAGGGAGATACGCAGTATTTT
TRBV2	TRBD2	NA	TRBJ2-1	CASTERTSGASYNEQFF	TGTGCCAGCACCGAACGGACTAGCGGGGCCTCCTACAATGAGCAGTTCTTC
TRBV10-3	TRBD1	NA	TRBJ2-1	CAISPPGTGGNNEQFF	TGTGCCATCAGTCCCCCCGGGACAGGGGGTAACAATGAGCAGTTCTTC
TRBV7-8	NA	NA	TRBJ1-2	CASSLGGGNYGYTF	TGTGCCAGCAGCTTGGGGGGAGGCAACTATGGCTACACCTTC
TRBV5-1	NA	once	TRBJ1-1	CASSLSTGVRRAFF	TGCGCCAGCAGCTTGTCAACAGGAGTACGGCGGGCTTTCTTT
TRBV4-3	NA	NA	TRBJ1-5	CASSQGTLLGQPQHF	TGCGCCAGCAGCCAAGGGACACTTCTGGGGCAGCCCCAGCATTTT
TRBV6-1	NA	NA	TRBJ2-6	CASSEAGLYSGANVLTF	TGTGCCAGCAGTGAAGCGGGACTTTACTCTGGGGCCAACGTCCTGACTTTC
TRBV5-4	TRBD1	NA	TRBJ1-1	CASSSGQGASTEAFF	TGTGCCAGCAGTTCGGGACAGGGGGCGAGCACTGAAGCTTTCTTT
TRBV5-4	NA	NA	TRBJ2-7	CASSSFGTYEQYF	TGTGCCAGCAGCTCCTTCGGGACCTACGAGCAGTACTTC
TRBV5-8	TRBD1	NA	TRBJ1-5	CASSTKTGARNQPQHF	TGTGCCAGCAGCACCAAGACAGGGGCCCGCAATCAGCCCCAGCATTTT
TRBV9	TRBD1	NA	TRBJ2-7	CASSVEPDRTYEQYF	TGTGCCAGCAGCGTGGAACCGGACAGGACCTACGAGCAGTACTTC
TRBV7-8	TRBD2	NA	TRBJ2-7	CASSSPQRGIYEQYF	TGTGCCAGCAGCTCCCCACAGCGGGGGATCTACGAGCAGTACTTC
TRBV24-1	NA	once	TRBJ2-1	CATSASSGNSYNEQFF	TGTGCCACCAGTGCCAGTAGCGGAAACTCCTACAATGAGCAGTTCTTC
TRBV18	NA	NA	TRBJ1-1	CASSHGGVGTEAFF	TGTGCCAGCTCACATGGAGGGGTGGGAACTGAAGCTTTCTTT
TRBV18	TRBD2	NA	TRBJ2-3	CASSPTGLAGQGKGTDTQYF	TGTGCCAGCTCACCCACGGGACTAGCGGGCCAGGGGAAGGGCACAGATACGCAGTATTTT
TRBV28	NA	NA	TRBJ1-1	CASSLVRGNTEAFF	TGTGCCAGCAGTTTAGTAAGGGGGAACACTGAAGCTTTCTTT
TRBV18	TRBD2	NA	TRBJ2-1	CASSPSGRASGNEQFF	TGTGCCAGCTCACCTTCTGGGAGGGCCAGTGGCAATGAGCAGTTCTTC
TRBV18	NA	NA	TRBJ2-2	CASSPQGSTGELFF	TGTGCCAGCTCACCGCAGGGGAGCACCGGGGAGCTGTTTTTT
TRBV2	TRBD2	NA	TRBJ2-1	CASLRVGLAANEQFF	TGTGCCAGCTTGAGGGTCGGACTAGCGGCCAATGAGCAGTTCTTC
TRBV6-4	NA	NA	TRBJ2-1	CASSPVPSYNEQFF	TGTGCCAGCAGTCCTGTTCCCTCCTACAATGAGCAGTTCTTC
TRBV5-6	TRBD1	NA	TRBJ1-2	CASSSGTGFIGYTF	TGTGCCAGCAGCTCCGGGACAGGGTTCATTGGCTACACCTTC
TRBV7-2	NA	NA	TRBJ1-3	CASSLQGNAGNTIYF	TGTGCCAGCAGCTTACAGGGGAACGCTGGAAACACCATATATTTT
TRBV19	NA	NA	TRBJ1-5	CASSISGDGSNQPQHF	TGTGCCAGTAGTATATCGGGGGATGGAAGCAATCAGCCCCAGCATTTT
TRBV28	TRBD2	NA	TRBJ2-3	CASSPRLADSTDTQYF	TGTGCCAGCAGCCCCCGACTAGCGGATAGCACAGATACGCAGTATTTT
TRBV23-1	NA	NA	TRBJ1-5	CASSQSNGYSNQPQHF	TGCGCCAGCAGTCAATCGAACGGTTATAGCAATCAGCCCCAGCATTTT
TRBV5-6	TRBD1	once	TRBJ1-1	CASSRETGSANTEAFF	TGTGCCAGCAGCAGAGAGACAGGGAGTGCGAACACTGAAGCTTTCTTT
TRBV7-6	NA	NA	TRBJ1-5	CASSARDQPQHF	TGTGCCAGCAGCGCGAGGGATCAGCCCCAGCATTTT
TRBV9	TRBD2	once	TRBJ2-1	CASSVVAGANNEQFF	TGTGCCAGCAGCGTAGTTGCGGGAGCTAATAATGAGCAGTTCTTC
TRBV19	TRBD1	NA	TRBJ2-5	CASSRRTGGVGTQYF	TGTGCCAGTAGTCGGCGGACAGGGGGCGTGGGGACCCAGTACTTC
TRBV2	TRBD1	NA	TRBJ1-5	CASSTGGDQPQHF	TGTGCCAGCTCGACAGGGGGGGATCAGCCCCAGCATTTT
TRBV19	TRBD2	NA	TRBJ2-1	CASSIAGAGGGYNEQFF	TGTGCCAGTAGTATAGCAGGGGCGGGAGGAGGTTACAATGAGCAGTTCTTC
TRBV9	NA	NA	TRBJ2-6	CASSEPSGANVLTF	TGTGCCAGCAGCGAGCCCTCTGGGGCCAACGTCCTGACTTTC
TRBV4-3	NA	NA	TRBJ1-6	CASSQARADNSPLHF	TGCGCCAGCAGCCAAGCCAGGGCTGATAATTCACCCCTCCACTTT
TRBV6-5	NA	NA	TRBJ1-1	CATRAPSGSEAFF	TGTGCCACCAGGGCGCCCTCAGGGTCTGAAGCTTTCTTT
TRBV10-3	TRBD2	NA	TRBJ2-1	CAISEDVGGGNNEQFF	TGTGCCATCAGTGAGGATGTAGGCGGGGGAAACAATGAGCAGTTCTTC
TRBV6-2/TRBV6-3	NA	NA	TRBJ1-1	CASSYKVGGTEAFF	TGTGCCAGCAGTTACAAGGTCGGGGGCACTGAAGCTTTCTTT
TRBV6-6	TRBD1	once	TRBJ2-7	CASSYGQGASYEQYF	TGTGCCAGCAGTTATGGGCAGGGGGCCTCCTACGAGCAGTACTTC
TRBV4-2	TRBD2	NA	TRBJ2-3	CASSPKETSGGPGADTQYF	TGTGCCAGCAGCCCGAAAGAGACTAGCGGGGGCCCCGGGGCAGATACGCAGTATTTT
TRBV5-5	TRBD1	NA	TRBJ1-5	CASSFTGTGLSNQPQHF	TGTGCCAGCAGCTTTACCGGGACAGGGTTAAGCAATCAGCCCCAGCATTTT
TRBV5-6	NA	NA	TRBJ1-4	CASSLSLSGWNEKLFF	TGTGCCAGCAGCTTGTCCCTCTCGGGTTGGAATGAAAAACTGTTTTTT
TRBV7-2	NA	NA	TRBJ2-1	CASSPLRVVHEQFF	TGTGCCAGCAGCCCGCTCCGAGTCGTACATGAGCAGTTCTTC
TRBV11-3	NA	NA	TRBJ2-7	CASSRRTGASGRLDEQYF	TGTGCCAGCAGTCGCAGGACAGGGGCTAGCGGGAGACTAGACGAGCAGTACTTC
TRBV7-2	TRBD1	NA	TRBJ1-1	CASSLGPKIGTGNTEAFF	TGTGCCAGCAGCTTAGGTCCTAAAATCGGGACAGGGAACACTGAAGCTTTCTTT